The 10 T cell receptor beta chains below were found in one sample sequenced in a study of blood T cell repertoires in COVID-19. Sequencing used immunoSEQ multiplex PCR; TCRdb keeps in-frame clones, though not all of them. The sample carries 250,000 or so clones, around 83% recorded once. The sample comprised peripheral blood. The receptors come from a young man who had recovered from COVID-19.

The chain links TRBV7-8 to TRBJ1-2; 8 bases agree with TRBD1. The V gene end was trimmed by 2 bases and the J gene end by 0 bases; junction bases not matched to a gene: 5. CDR1 is SGHVS and CDR2 is FQNEAQ in the germline V gene. The CDR3 extends over 16 amino acids. The DNA for the CDR3 is TGTGCCAGCAGCTTAACCCTGGACAGGGCTAACTATGGCTACACCTTC. This codes for CASSLTLDRANYGYTF.

The rearrangement joins TRBV19 to TRBJ2-3; D may be TRBD2 (5 bases). Germline CDR1 is LNHDA and CDR2 is SQIVND (reference sequence). This CDR3 is 13 amino acids long. V lost 5 bases, J lost 5 bases, and 11 bases lay in between. The DNA of the CDR3 is TGTGCCAGTAGTGGAGGCAGCCTAGATACGCAGTATTTT. It yields the protein CASSGGSLDTQYF.

The chain carries TRBV7-8 and TRBJ1-2; perhaps TRBD1 as D (5 bases). This CDR3 is 16 amino acids long. The germline V and J ends were trimmed by 5 bases and 3 bases, with 19 bases remaining between them. Germline lookup yields CDR1 SGHVS and CDR2 FQNEAQ. The CDR3 here is CASSLGGSGFYYGYTF. The CDR3 nucleotides are TGTGCCAGCAGCCTCGGGGGGTCTGGATTCTACTATGGCTACACCTTC.

V gene TRBV19 combines with J gene TRBJ2-3; 14 bases agree with TRBD2. The germline CDR1 and CDR2 sequences are LNHDA and SQIVND (reference sequence). The CDR3 covers 13 residues. The trim removed 8 bases at V and 6 bases at J, leaving 1 base unmatched. The CDR3, as DNA: TGTGCCAGTCGACTAGCGGGGGGGGATACGCAGTATTTT. It encodes CASRLAGGDTQYF.

The CDR3 DNA follows: TGCGCCAGCAAGGAGGGCGCTGGAAACACCATATATTTT. The encoded protein is CASKEGAGNTIYF. The J gene is TRBJ1-3, the V gene TRBV4-1, with D unclear. The V and J ends lost 7 bases and 2 bases respectively, with 9 bases between them. CDR3 length equals 13 residues. Per the germline V gene, CDR1 is MGHRA and CDR2 is YSYEKL.

The chain links TRBV2 to TRBJ1-2; a weak D match, TRBD1 (6 bases). CDR1 and CDR2 from the germline V gene are SNHLY and FYNNEI. Trimming removed 0 bases from V and 2 bases from J, with 10 bases in between. CDR3 length: 15 residues. The CDR3 DNA is TGTGCCAGCAGTGAAGCTCAGACAGGAAACTATGGCTACACCTTC. It codes for CASSEAQTGNYGYTF.

This clone was observed a few times. This chain joins TRBV5-4 and TRBJ2-1, with D tentatively TRBD1 (6 bases). CDR1 and CDR2 from the germline V gene are SGHNT and YYREEE (reference sequence). The V and J ends lost 3 bases and 0 bases respectively, with 19 bases between them. This CDR3 is 18 amino acids long. The CDR3 protein is CASSYNTGPWGSYNEQFF. The CDR3 nucleotides read TGTGCCAGCAGCTACAACACAGGGCCCTGGGGCTCCTACAATGAGCAGTTCTTC. The complete variable domain, with remaining parts taken from reference TRBV5-4 and TRBJ2-1, reads ETGVTQSPTHLIKTRGQQVTLRCSSQSGHNTVSWYQQALGQGPQFIFQYYREEENGRGNFPPRFSGLQFPNYSSELNVNALELDDSALYLCASSYNTGPWGSYNEQFFGPGTRLTVL.

The DNA for the CDR3 is TGTGCCAGCAGCTTAGCGAGGTCAGAGTATGGCTACACCTTC. This encodes CASSLARSEYGYTF. V usage is TRBV7-8 and J usage is TRBJ1-2; D unresolved. The CDR3 consists of 14 residues. The V end lost 0 bases, the J end lost 5 bases, and 10 bases lay between the germline ends. The germline V gene has CDR1 SGHVS and CDR2 FQNEAQ.

Only a few counts were recorded for this clone. The rearrangement links TRBV10-2 to TRBJ2-2; 7 positions match TRBD1. Germline CDR1 WSHSY, CDR2 SAAADI. V dropped 0 bases and J dropped 5; count of bases not matched to a gene: 6. The CDR3 is 16 residues long. Here the CDR3 reads CASSESLGRGTGELFF. The CDR3 DNA sequence: TGCGCCAGCAGTGAGTCGCTGGGCAGGGGGACCGGGGAGCTGTTTTTT.

V and J are TRBV11-2 and TRBJ1-4; possibly TRBD1 for D (5 bases). The length of the CDR3 is 16 residues. In germline, CDR1 is SGHAT, CDR2 FQNNGV. With 1 base removed from V and 2 bases from J, the gap between germline ends came to 11 bases. The CDR3 bases are TGTGCCAGCAGCTTAGCTGGGGCAGGCACTAATGAAAAACTGTTTTTT. It specifies CASSLAGAGTNEKLFF.